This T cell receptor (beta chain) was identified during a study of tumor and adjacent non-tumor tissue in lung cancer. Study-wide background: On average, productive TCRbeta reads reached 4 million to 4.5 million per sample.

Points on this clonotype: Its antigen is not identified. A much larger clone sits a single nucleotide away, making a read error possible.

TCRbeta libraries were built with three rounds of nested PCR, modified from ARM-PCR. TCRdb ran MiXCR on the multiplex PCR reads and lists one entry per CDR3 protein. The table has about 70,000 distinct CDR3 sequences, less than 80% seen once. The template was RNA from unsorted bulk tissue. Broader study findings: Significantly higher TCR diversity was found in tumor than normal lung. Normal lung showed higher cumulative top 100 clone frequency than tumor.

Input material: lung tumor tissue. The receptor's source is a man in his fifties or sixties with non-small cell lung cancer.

In DNA, the CDR3 is TGCGCCAGCAGCCCTTGGGGCGCAATGAACATTGAAGCTTTCTTT. This encodes CASSPWGAMNIEAFF. J is TRBJ1-1 and V is TRBV5-1; weak D call: TRBD1 (5 bases). The CDR3 is 15 amino acids. From germline, CDR1 is SGHRS and CDR2 YFSETQ.